These 9 T cell receptor beta chains came from one sample sequenced in a study of blood T cells in healthy people across ages. Then a second PCR, running about 6 to 11 cycles, was carried out with a sample-barcoded 5' primer and a J-beta primer mix. MiXCR was run by TCRdb on the 5' RACE reads, yielding one entry per CDR3 protein. The sample holds approximately 900,000 distinct CDR3 sequences, about 27% seen once. The sample was also linked to a second study, of T cells of mothers and their children.

Material for sequencing was blood. The receptors originated from a woman in her forties in good health.

This chain connects TRBV7-2 to TRBJ2-2, with D maybe TRBD2 (7 bases). Germline V gene sequence: CDR1 SGHTA, CDR2 FQGNSA. V lost 6 bases, J lost 0 bases, and 14 bases lay in between. The CDR3 length is 16 residues. DNA for the CDR3: TGTGCCAGCAGTTCGCCCGGGGGGCCGAACACCGGGGAGCTGTTTTTT. Encoded protein: CASSSPGGPNTGELFF.

In this sample, this clonotype turned up many times. The V gene is TRBV25-1, the J gene TRBJ1-2, with a tentative D call TRBD1 (6 bases). The ends were cut back, 2 bases at V and 4 bases at J, with 20 bases in the middle. The CDR3 has 17 residues. The germline V gene encodes CDR1 MGHDK and CDR2 SYGVNS. CDR3 residues: CASSEAGVPTSRYGYTF. The CDR3 nucleotides are TGTGCCAGCAGTGAAGCAGGGGTTCCAACCAGCCGCTATGGCTACACCTTC.

The table lists this clonotype with a few counts. The rearrangement uses TRBV28 and TRBJ2-5, with 10 bases that match TRBD2. The V segment lost 5 bases and the J segment 5 bases; nucleotides outside the gene matches: 5. The length of the CDR3 is 14 residues. CDR1 MDHEN and CDR2 SYDVKM come from the germline V gene. As DNA, the CDR3 is TGTGCCAGCAGTATTAGCGGGGGGATGGAGACCCAGTACTTC. Translation: CASSISGGMETQYF.

The genes are TRBV28 and TRBJ2-1; TRBD2 matches 10 bases. Trimming at V came to 5 bases and at J to 9 bases, leaving 10 bases not matched to a gene. The germline CDR1 and CDR2 sequences are MDHEN and SYDVKM. The CDR3 covers 15 residues. CDR3 loop: CASSLQRGGRSEQFF. The CDR3 nucleotides are TGTGCCAGCAGTCTCCAGCGGGGGGGCCGTTCTGAGCAGTTCTTC.

This clonotype was recorded only once. V usage is TRBV28 and J usage is TRBJ1-3; D unclear. The CDR3 totals 12 residues. CDR1 is MDHEN, CDR2 SYDVKM, per germline. Trimming pared 6 bases from V and 4 bases from J, leaving 7 bases between. CDR3 nucleotide sequence: TGTGCCAGCAGGGAATCAGGAAACACCATATATTTT. Its translation: CASRESGNTIYF.

This clonotype turned up a few times. The chain has TRBV7-6 and TRBJ1-1; possible D gene TRBD1, 5 bases. The germline gives CDR1 SGHVS, CDR2 FNYEAQ. CDR3 length: 13 residues. Trimming removed 4 bases from V and 5 bases from J, with 11 bases in between. The CDR3 spells CASSSGPGTEAFF. As DNA, the CDR3 is TGTGCCAGCAGCTCGGGGCCCGGGACTGAAGCTTTCTTT.

As regards this clonotype: Possible read error: a much larger clone is one base away. The chain couples TRBV11-2 to TRBJ2-7, with 9 bases aligning to TRBD2. The trim removed 4 bases at V and 7 bases at J, leaving 11 bases unmatched. Per the germline V gene, CDR1 is SGHAT and CDR2 is FQNNGV. This CDR3 has 15 residues. The CDR3 protein is CASSSRLAGPSEQYF. The CDR3 DNA sequence: TGTGCCAGCAGCTCCCGTCTAGCGGGGCCCTCAGAGCAGTACTTC.

The V and J genes are TRBV7-2 and TRBJ2-1; D remains ambiguous. This CDR3 is 13 amino acids long. CDR1 and CDR2 (germline): SGHTA, FQGNSA. V was clipped by 5 bases and J by 6 bases, with 11 bases between them. The CDR3 region is CASSPSERNEQFF. CDR3 nucleotide sequence: TGTGCCAGCAGCCCCTCGGAGCGCAATGAGCAGTTCTTC.

This clonotype has a count of ten or more. The junction departs from germline at one end; a sequencing error may be responsible. The chain recombines TRBV5-1 with TRBJ2-7; tentatively, D is TRBD1 (5 bases). Germline CDR1 reads SGHRS; CDR2 reads YFSETQ. The CDR3 length is 12 residues. The CDR3 coding sequence is TGTGCCAGCAGCTTAGAAGGGGATGAGCAGTACTTC. This translates into CASSLEGDEQYF.